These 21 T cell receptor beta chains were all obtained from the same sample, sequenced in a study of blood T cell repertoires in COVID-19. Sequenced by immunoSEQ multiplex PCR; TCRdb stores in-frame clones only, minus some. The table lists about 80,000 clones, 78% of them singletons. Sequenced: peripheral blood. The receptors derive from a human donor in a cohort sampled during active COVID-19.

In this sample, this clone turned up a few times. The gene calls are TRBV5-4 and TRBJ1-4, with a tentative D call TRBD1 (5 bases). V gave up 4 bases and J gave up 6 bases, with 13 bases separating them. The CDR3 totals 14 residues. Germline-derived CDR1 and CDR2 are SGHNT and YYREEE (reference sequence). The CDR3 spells CASSPGGIDEKLFF. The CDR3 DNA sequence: TGTGCCAGCAGCCCGGGGGGGATAGATGAAAAACTGTTTTTT.

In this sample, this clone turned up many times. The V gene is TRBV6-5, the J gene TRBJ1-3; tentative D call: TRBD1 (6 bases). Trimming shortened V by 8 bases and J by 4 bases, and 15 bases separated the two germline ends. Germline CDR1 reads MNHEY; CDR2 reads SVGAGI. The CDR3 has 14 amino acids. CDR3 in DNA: TGTGCCAGCGCAACCAGGGGAGGGGGAAACACCATATATTTT. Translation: CASATRGGGNTIYF.

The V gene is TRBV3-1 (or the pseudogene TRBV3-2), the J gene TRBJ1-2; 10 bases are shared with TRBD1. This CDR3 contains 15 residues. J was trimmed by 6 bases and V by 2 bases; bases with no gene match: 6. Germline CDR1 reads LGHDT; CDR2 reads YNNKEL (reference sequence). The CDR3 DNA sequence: TGTGCCAGCAGCCAACTTGACAGGGGGCGGAATGGCTACACCTTC. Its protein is CASSQLDRGRNGYTF.

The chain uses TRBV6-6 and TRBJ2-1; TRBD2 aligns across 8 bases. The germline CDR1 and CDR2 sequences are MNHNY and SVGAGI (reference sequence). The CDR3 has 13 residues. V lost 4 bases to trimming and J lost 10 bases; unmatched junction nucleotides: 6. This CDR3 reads CASSWVAGSEQFF. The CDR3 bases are TGTGCCAGCAGTTGGGTAGCGGGGAGCGAGCAGTTCTTC.

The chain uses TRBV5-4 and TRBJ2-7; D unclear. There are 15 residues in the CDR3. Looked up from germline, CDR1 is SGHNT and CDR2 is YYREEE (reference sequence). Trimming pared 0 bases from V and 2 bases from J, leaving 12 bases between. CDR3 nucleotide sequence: TGTGCCAGCAGCTTGGGAGGCGCGGTCGCCTACGAGCAGTACTTC. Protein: CASSLGGAVAYEQYF.

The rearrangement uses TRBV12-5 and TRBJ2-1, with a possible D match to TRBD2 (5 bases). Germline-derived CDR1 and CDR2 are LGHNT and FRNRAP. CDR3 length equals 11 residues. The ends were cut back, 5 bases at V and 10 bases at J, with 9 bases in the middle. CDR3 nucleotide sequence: TGTGCTAGTGGTAAAGGAGGCGAGCAGTTCTTC. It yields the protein CASGKGGEQFF.

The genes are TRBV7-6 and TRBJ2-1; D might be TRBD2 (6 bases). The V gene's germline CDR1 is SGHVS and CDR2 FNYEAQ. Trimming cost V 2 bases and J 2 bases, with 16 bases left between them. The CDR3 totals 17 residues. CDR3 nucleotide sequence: TGTGCCAGCAGCTTAACGATAGCGGTAAAGGCCTACAATGAGCAGTTCTTC. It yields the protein CASSLTIAVKAYNEQFF.

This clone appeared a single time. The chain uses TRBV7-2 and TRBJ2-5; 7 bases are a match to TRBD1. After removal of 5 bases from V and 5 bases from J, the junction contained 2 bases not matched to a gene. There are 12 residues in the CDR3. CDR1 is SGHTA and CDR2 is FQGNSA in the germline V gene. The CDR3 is CASSPRGETQYF. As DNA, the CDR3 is TGTGCCAGCAGCCCCAGGGGGGAGACCCAGTACTTC.

The CDR3 reads CASSIRTEADEQYF. The CDR3 DNA is TGTGCCAGTAGTATACGGACAGAAGCCGACGAGCAGTACTTC. The chain employs TRBV19 and TRBJ2-7, with D possibly TRBD1 on 6 matching bases. CDR1 is LNHDA and CDR2 is SQIVND in the germline V gene (reference sequence). There are 14 residues in the CDR3. The V gene lost 2 bases and the J gene lost 5 bases, with 13 bases spanning the gap.

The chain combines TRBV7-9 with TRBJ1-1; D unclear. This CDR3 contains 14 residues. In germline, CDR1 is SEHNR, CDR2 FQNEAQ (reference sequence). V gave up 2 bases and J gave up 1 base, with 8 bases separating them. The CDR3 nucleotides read TGTGCCAGCAGCTTATGGCAAACGAACACTGAAGCTTTCTTT. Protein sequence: CASSLWQTNTEAFF.

For the CDR3, the DNA is TGTGCCAGCAGCCAAGCGGGACAGAAATTCTATGGCTACACCTTC. Protein: CASSQAGQKFYGYTF. The chain joins TRBV3-1 (or the pseudogene TRBV3-2) to TRBJ1-2; 7 bases map to TRBD1. Trimming at V came to 1 base and at J to 4 bases, leaving 6 bases not matched to a gene. The V gene's germline CDR1 is LGHDT and CDR2 YNNKEL (reference sequence). This CDR3 spans 15 amino acids.

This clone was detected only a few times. CDR3 DNA sequence: TGTGCCAGCAGTCGGGACACCGCTAATGAAAAACTGTTTTTT. Amino acids: CASSRDTANEKLFF. The V and J genes are TRBV28 and TRBJ1-4, with a tentative D call TRBD1 (6 bases). Germline V lookup: CDR1 MDHEN, CDR2 SYDVKM. The CDR3 has 14 amino acids. The V and J ends lost 5 bases and 3 bases respectively, with 10 bases between them. Together with reference TRBV28 and TRBJ1-4, the CDR3 gives the full variable domain: DVKVTQSSRYLVKRTGEKVFLECVQDMDHENMFWYRQDPGLGLRLIYFSYDVKMKEKGDIPEGYSVSREKKERFSLILESASTNQTSMYLCASSRDTANEKLFFGSGTQLSVL.

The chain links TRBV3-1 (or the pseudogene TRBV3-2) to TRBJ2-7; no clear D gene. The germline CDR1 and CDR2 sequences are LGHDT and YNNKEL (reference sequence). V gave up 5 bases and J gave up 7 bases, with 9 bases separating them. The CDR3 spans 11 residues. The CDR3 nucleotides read TGTGCCAGCAGCTATAATTTGGAGCAGTACTTC. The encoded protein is CASSYNLEQYF.

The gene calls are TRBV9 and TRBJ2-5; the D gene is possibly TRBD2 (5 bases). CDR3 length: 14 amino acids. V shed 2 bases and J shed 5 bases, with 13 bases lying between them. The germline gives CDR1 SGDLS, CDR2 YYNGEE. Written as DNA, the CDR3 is TGTGCCAGCAGCGTTAGCATTAGCGCTGAGACCCAGTACTTC. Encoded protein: CASSVSISAETQYF.

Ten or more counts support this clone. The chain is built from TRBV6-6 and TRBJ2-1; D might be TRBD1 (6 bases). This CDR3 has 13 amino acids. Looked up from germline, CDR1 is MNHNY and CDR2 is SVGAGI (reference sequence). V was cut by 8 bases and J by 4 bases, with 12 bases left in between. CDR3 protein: CASGTGFYNEQFF. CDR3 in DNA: TGTGCCAGCGGAACAGGGTTTTACAATGAGCAGTTCTTC.

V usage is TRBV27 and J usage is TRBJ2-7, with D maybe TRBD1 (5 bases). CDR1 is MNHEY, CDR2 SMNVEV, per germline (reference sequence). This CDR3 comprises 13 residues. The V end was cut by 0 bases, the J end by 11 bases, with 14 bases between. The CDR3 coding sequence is TGTGCCAGCAGTTTATCTTCAACAGGAATGGAGTACTTC. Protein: CASSLSSTGMEYF.

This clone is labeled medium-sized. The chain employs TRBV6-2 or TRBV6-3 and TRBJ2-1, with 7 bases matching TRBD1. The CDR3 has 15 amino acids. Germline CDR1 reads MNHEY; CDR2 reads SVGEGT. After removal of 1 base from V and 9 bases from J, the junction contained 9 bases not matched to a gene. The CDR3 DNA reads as TGTGCCAGCAGTTACTACGCAGGGGGTTGGGGTGAGCAGTTCTTC. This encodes CASSYYAGGWGEQFF.

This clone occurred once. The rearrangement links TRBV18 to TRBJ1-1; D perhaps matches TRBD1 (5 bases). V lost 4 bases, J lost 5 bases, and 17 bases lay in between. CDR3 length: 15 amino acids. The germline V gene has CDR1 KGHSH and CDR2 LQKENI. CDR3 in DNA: TGTGCCAGCTCACTTCGGACACCGGTTGAGACTGAAGCTTTCTTT. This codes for CASSLRTPVETEAFF. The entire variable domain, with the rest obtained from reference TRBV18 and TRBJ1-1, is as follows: NAGVMQNPRHLVRRRGQEARLRCSPMKGHSHVYWYRQLPEEGLKFMVYLQKENIIDESGMPKERFSAEFPKEGPSILRIQQVVRGDSAAYFCASSLRTPVETEAFFGQGTRLTVV.

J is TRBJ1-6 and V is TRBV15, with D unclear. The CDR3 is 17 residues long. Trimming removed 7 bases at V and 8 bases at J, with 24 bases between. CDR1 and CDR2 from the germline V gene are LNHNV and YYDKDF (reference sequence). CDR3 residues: CATNRGTASWRDSPLHF. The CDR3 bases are TGTGCCACCAACCGGGGAACAGCCTCCTGGAGGGATTCACCCCTCCACTTT.

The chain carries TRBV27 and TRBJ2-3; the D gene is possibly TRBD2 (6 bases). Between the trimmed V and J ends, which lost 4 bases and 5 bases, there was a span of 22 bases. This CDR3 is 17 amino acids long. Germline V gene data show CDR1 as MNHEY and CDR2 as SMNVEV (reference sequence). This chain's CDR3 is CASSSKDWGTEGDTQYF. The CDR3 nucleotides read TGTGCCAGCAGTTCGAAAGATTGGGGGACGGAGGGAGATACGCAGTATTTT.

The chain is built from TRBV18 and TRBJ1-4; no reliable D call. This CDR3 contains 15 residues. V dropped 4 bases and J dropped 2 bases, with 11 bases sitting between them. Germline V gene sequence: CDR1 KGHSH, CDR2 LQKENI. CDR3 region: CASSQGVNTNEKLFF. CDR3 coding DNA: TGTGCCAGCTCACAGGGAGTAAATACTAATGAAAAACTGTTTTTT.